Listed below are T cell receptor beta chains from one sample, sequenced in a study of blood T cell repertoires in COVID-19. The method was immunoSEQ multiplex PCR; TCRdb's version includes in-frame clones alone and lacks a portion of them. The sample consists of some 310,000 clones, around 90% of them appearing once. Input material: peripheral blood. The receptors come from a man aged 50 or older with active or convalescent COVID-19. Both conserved end residues are part of each CDR3. Rows give clone size only sometimes, using once, few, many, or a class for an expanded clone.

J gene: TRBJ2-1; V gene: TRBV24-1; clone size: NA; CDR3 protein: CATTAGAEQFF
J gene: TRBJ2-3; V gene: TRBV6-5; clone size: NA; CDR3 protein: CASSSWTASTDTQYF
J gene: TRBJ2-2; V gene: TRBV11-2; clone size: NA; CDR3 protein: CASSSTGQFTGELFF
J gene: TRBJ2-1; V gene: TRBV5-1; clone size: NA; CDR3 protein: CASSLGQAHNEQFF
J gene: TRBJ2-5; V gene: TRBV9; clone size: once; CDR3 protein: CASSVTPGQGQVETQYF
J gene: TRBJ2-5; V gene: TRBV5-1; clone size: NA; CDR3 protein: CASSLRQIGAETQYF
J gene: TRBJ1-3; V gene: TRBV4-3; clone size: NA; CDR3 protein: CASSQVGVRSDTIYF
J gene: TRBJ1-2; V gene: TRBV28; clone size: NA; CDR3 protein: CASRRAAGTGDYGYTF
J gene: TRBJ2-4; V gene: TRBV5-1; clone size: NA; CDR3 protein: CASSPVGTRIDIQYF
J gene: TRBJ1-6; V gene: TRBV11-2; clone size: once; CDR3 protein: CASSTNGQGRSPLHF
J gene: TRBJ1-2; V gene: TRBV9; clone size: NA; CDR3 protein: CASSVHRGLGGYTF
J gene: TRBJ2-3; V gene: TRBV11-2; clone size: NA; CDR3 protein: CASSLFPQADTQYF
J gene: TRBJ1-4; V gene: TRBV28; clone size: NA; CDR3 protein: CASSFHPALGGLNEKLFF
J gene: TRBJ1-2; V gene: TRBV7-2; clone size: few; CDR3 protein: CASSLQQGGFYGYTF
J gene: TRBJ1-5; V gene: TRBV5-1; clone size: NA; CDR3 protein: CASSLYGEEDQPQHF
J gene: TRBJ2-3; V gene: TRBV18; clone size: NA; CDR3 protein: CASLGTGVSTDTQYF
J gene: TRBJ1-5; V gene: TRBV6-5; clone size: NA; CDR3 protein: CASSYSQDYNQPQHF
J gene: TRBJ1-6; V gene: TRBV7-2; clone size: NA; CDR3 protein: CASSLPGVGSPLHF
J gene: TRBJ2-3; V gene: TRBV18; clone size: NA; CDR3 protein: CASSPSSDTQYF
J gene: TRBJ1-4; V gene: TRBV11-2; clone size: NA; CDR3 protein: CASSKRDRGNEKLFF
J gene: TRBJ1-6; V gene: TRBV6-1; clone size: NA; CDR3 protein: CASSDDRRRSPLHF
J gene: TRBJ1-4; V gene: TRBV4-2; clone size: NA; CDR3 protein: CASRTGTATNEKLFF
J gene: TRBJ2-1; V gene: TRBV4-2; clone size: NA; CDR3 protein: CASSQVSGLKYNEQFF
J gene: TRBJ1-4; V gene: TRBV30; clone size: NA; CDR3 protein: CAWTHGQATNEKLFF
J gene: TRBJ1-2; V gene: TRBV15; clone size: NA; CDR3 protein: CATSRGEGGDYGYTF
J gene: TRBJ2-7; V gene: TRBV25-1; clone size: few; CDR3 protein: CASSQTGTSGSYEQYF
J gene: TRBJ1-5; V gene: TRBV10-3; clone size: few; CDR3 protein: CATRQGEDQPQHF
J gene: TRBJ1-1; V gene: TRBV19; clone size: NA; CDR3 protein: CASVENTEAFF
J gene: TRBJ1-2; V gene: TRBV5-5; clone size: NA; CDR3 protein: CASSSRPGQGAGGYTF
J gene: TRBJ1-5; V gene: TRBV19; clone size: NA; CDR3 protein: CASSMGASNQPQHF
J gene: TRBJ2-7; V gene: TRBV29-1; clone size: NA; CDR3 protein: CSVYLSIGSYEQYF
J gene: TRBJ1-2; V gene: TRBV5-6; clone size: NA; CDR3 protein: CASSPPQGAGYGYTF
J gene: TRBJ1-1; V gene: TRBV28; clone size: NA; CDR3 protein: CASSLRSGNTEAFF
J gene: TRBJ1-6; V gene: TRBV5-6; clone size: NA; CDR3 protein: CASSFGQMNSPLHF
J gene: TRBJ1-2; V gene: TRBV7-2; clone size: NA; CDR3 protein: CASSSGQHYGYTF
J gene: TRBJ1-1; V gene: TRBV19; clone size: once; CDR3 protein: CASSIHARGFTEAFF
J gene: TRBJ1-5; V gene: TRBV7-8; clone size: NA; CDR3 protein: CASSLATGLNQPQHF
J gene: TRBJ1-5; V gene: TRBV5-8; clone size: NA; CDR3 protein: CASSPQGLEPQHF
J gene: TRBJ1-5; V gene: TRBV6-2/TRBV6-3; clone size: NA; CDR3 protein: CASSRRTGGKQPQHF
J gene: TRBJ1-5; V gene: TRBV28; clone size: NA; CDR3 protein: CASSFRNRQLGNQPQHF
J gene: TRBJ2-2; V gene: TRBV6-5; clone size: NA; CDR3 protein: CASAGRVSGELFF
J gene: TRBJ1-2; V gene: TRBV5-1; clone size: NA; CDR3 protein: CASTIDSSYGYTF